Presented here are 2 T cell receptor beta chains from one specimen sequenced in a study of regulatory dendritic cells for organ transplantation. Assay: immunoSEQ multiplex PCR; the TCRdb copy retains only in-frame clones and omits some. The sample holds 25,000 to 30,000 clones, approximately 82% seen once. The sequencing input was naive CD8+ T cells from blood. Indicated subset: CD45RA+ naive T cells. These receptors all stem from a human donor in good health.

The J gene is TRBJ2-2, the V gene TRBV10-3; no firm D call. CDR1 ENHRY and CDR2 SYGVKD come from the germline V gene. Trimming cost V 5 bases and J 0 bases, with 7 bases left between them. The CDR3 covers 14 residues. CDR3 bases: TGTGCCATCAGTATTACTTCGAACACCGGGGAGCTGTTTTTT. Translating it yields CAISITSNTGELFF.

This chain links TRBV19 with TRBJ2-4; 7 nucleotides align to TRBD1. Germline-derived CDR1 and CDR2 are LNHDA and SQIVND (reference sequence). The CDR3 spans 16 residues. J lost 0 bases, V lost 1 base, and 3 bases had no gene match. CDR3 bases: TGTGCCAGTAGTATAGGAGACAGGGAAGCCAAAAACATTCAGTACTTC. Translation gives CASSIGDREAKNIQYF.